This T cell receptor (beta chain) was observed in a study of blood T cell repertoires in COVID-19. For the study at large: The analysed material was cDNA or gDNA that came from T cells, B-cell-depleted T cells, or PBMCs.

Participant ages covered roughly 18 to 89 years across around 25 US areas. Participant reports of clinical history set cohort assignment. The CDR3 extends over 16 amino acids. CDR1 is LGHDT, CDR2 YNNKEL, per germline (reference sequence). The J segment lost 8 bases and the V segment lost 4 bases, leaving 12 bases of the junction unmatched. As originally analysed: Reference gene primers were amplified, and this amplification served to estimate nucleated cell counts. Sequencing used immunoSEQ multiplex PCR; TCRdb keeps in-frame clones, though not all of them. V, J and clone size reflect that table, while D and trimming were determined from the DNA. Of 250,000 to 300,000 clones detected, roughly 90% appear once; the ten largest clones hold 2.3%.

Sequenced material: PBMCs or T cells enriched from blood (not recorded which). The receptor's source is a woman in her forties with acute COVID-19. This sequence joins TRBV3-1 (or the pseudogene TRBV3-2) and TRBJ2-2; 8 nucleotides line up with TRBD1. Here the CDR3 DNA reads TGTGCCAGCAGCCCTGGTCGCGACAGGGGCCCTGGGGAGCTGTTTTTT. Encoded protein: CASSPGRDRGPGELFF.